This T cell receptor (beta chain) originates from a study of cytomegalovirus exposure and HLA in healthy donors (dated 2017 in TCRdb). Background on the whole study: In an earlier analysis of some 610 of the donors, approximately 300 Gb of sequence data and approximately 120 million unique TCR beta sequences from some 170 million T cells were reported. A later analysis re-examined previously published TCR beta repertoires from 600 to 700 donors and added high-resolution HLA genotyping to investigate patterns of TCR occurrence. Rather than using new phenotypic data, the later analysis identified candidate immune exposures from TCR beta sequences and from how often those sequences occurred across donors. The study aimed to test whether signatures of past pathogen exposure could be identified by cataloging public T cell receptors. A later genetic analysis used genome-wide SNP genotypes for about 65% of the roughly 700 donors, treating that subset as a discovery cohort. Alongside the repertoire data, information on donor age, sex, ethnicity and CMV serostatus was compiled. HLA typing covered class I and class II loci at four-digit resolution. The number of typed donors differed by locus: about 620-630 for A, B, C, DRB1 and DQB1; 522 for DQA1; around 610 for DPA1; and about 450 for DPB1. High-throughput TCR immunosequencing, statistical association of individual TCRs with disease status, and machine learning were combined to predict cytomegalovirus infection status. Of the roughly 390 genotyped donors, 75% to 85% were placed in the genetic ancestry cluster associated with self-reported Caucasian donors. Using immunosequencing, the study profiled T cell repertoires from about 650 subjects and related those repertoires to cytomegalovirus serostatus. In an earlier analysis of 587 of the donors, high-throughput TCR beta sequencing was used to judge whether each TCR beta V gene segment behaved as functional or pseudogenic. An early release that covered about 640 HLA-typed donors contained about 300 gigabases of sequencing data and 85 million to 100 million unique TCR sequences. Because of strong linkage in the cohort, 4 to 6 DR-DQ haplotypes were treated as single units for association and clustering. In addition to the first cohort of 666 subjects, a separate validation cohort of approximately 110 different subjects was used. Across 398 genotyped donors of the cohort, an average of roughly 200,000 unique TCR beta nucleotide sequences per donor were sequenced, and approximately 17% of those sequences were non-productive. Every discovery cohort repertoire had been produced on one sequencing platform.

On this clone: What this receptor recognizes is not known. No base-level quality is on record; no much larger clone is a single base apart.

The cohort comprised more than 550 healthy bone marrow donors. At the time of sampling, all cohort members were nominally healthy, though unrecorded immune exposures were likely present. The donor was CMV seronegative and was included in the group of around 320 seronegative cohort members. Each donor provided a peripheral blood sample, and peripheral blood mononuclear cells were used for TCR beta sequencing. The Qiagen DNeasy Blood Extraction Kit was used to extract genomic DNA from the blood cell samples. Receptors were amplified or captured by the immunoSEQ multiplex PCR assay. For the multiplex PCR, a mixture combining 60 forward primers for TCR Vbeta segments and 13 reverse primers for TCR Jbeta segments was used. The CDR3 region of rearranged TCR beta genes was amplified from genomic DNA by a multiplex PCR assay. On the Illumina HiSeq System, the amplified TCR beta libraries were sequenced as 87-base-pair reads. The source study handled its data this way. Across the 670 or so repertoires, a later analysis counted tens of millions of unique TCR beta chains, roughly 11 million of which were shared by at least two donors. Raw reads were error-corrected and collapsed into unique sequences by a nearest-neighbor algorithm in which closely related sequences were merged to remove PCR and sequencing errors. To assign V, D and J gene segments, CDR3 sequences were aligned to IMGT reference sequences. For a sequence to be retained, a match of at least six nucleotides to both a V gene segment and a J gene segment was required. A rearrangement was called productive if the CDR3 had no stop codons and remained in frame with V and J, and every other rearrangement was called non-productive. CDR3 was defined by IMGT convention, running from the second conserved V-encoded cysteine to the conserved J-encoded phenylalanine. The earlier analysis of about 530 of the donors excluded any sequence lacking an unambiguous match to a single V gene segment. An earlier analysis of approximately 590 of the donors called V segments functional above 56.7% productive rearrangements and segregating when the between-donor standard deviation exceeded 5%. To diagnose cytomegalovirus status from the catalog of TCR beta chain sequences, a statistical classification framework was built. V and J gene assignment, in a later analysis, came from comparing TCR nucleotide sequences with IMGT/GENE-DB human TR gene sequences. A later analysis assigned CDR3 sequences and most-parsimonious VDJ recombination scenarios with the TCRdist pipeline. A later analysis defined each TCR beta chain by its CDR3 amino acid sequence plus V-gene family, and excluded reads lacking a unique V-gene family. To address suspected cross-contamination and a sequencing artifact, a later analysis removed around 600 highly shared, low-generation-probability nucleotide sequences. In a later analysis, a clonal expansion index for each public chain was calculated from normalized within-repertoire ranks of inferred template counts. A later analysis computed generation probabilities with a VDJ recombination model fitted to out-of-frame rearrangements, and checked the results against IGoR. In a later analysis, hypergeometric tests were used to score TCR-TCR, TCR-HLA and TCR-CMV co-occurrence, with a repertoire-size bias correction applied to TCR pairs. A later analysis estimated false discovery rates by permuting HLA or CMV assignments 20 times. In a later analysis, co-occurring TCRs were grouped with DBSCAN, and TCRdist sequence similarity was added when clustering was performed within HLA-allele-positive subsets. Co-occurrence clustering excluded repertoires with fewer than 30,000 or more than 120,000 public chains, plus five with anomalous nucleotide sharing. The source is immuneACCESS, and TCRdb retained only in-frame sequences with V and J called. Part of the clones is not carried over; for the studies checked, unresolved V genes explain less than half of this, and the remainder is unexplained. The V and J calls and the clone size are those of that table, but D and trimming were determined from the DNA. This sample holds roughly 100,000 clones; 70% to 80% were observed only once. The top ten clones comprise around 1.2% of the sample.

The CDR3 contains 14 residues, cysteine and phenylalanine counted. Only CDR3 DNA is held: 42 bases, read in frame from base 1. V has 6 bases trimmed and J has 9 bases trimmed; junction bases matching no gene number 7. Looking up the germline V gene yields CDR1 SGHRS and CDR2 YFSETQ. The investigation overall reported the following: Because counts were too low, 15 to 20 rarely observed V segments, including chromosome 9 orphons, were excluded from the earlier analysis of 587 of the donors. V-gene and J-gene trimming of TCR beta chains was associated with a missense DCLRE1C variant in a later genetic analysis, and the association was replicated in an independent cohort. A further reported finding was that TCR beta sequences accurately predicted the HLA-A and HLA-B alleles for most subjects in the first cohort. Compared with the roughly 720-donor mean, donors in an Asian-associated ancestry cluster had fewer N-insertions in productive TCRs, according to a later genetic analysis. Because HLA typing was missing for some donors at each locus, association tests included only the typed subset. A later analysis reported that several top co-occurrence clusters appeared linked to parvovirus B19, influenza, CMV and Epstein-Barr virus. Assigning TCR associations to individual alleles was difficult when HLA alleles, especially DR and DQ, strongly co-occurred. Presence/absence analyses assumed roughly uniform sequencing depth across donors, an assumption that may not hold. The classifier was reported to diagnose cytomegalovirus status with high specificity and sensitivity in both the original cohort and the validation cohort. The authors suggested that the approach could potentially be extended to other disease states and immunological phenotypes. In a later analysis, HLA-associated TCR beta chains were found to be more clonally expanded and to have lower generation probabilities than equally common non-associated chains. Only TCR beta chains were sequenced in this cohort, and the absence of alpha or paired-chain data limited detectable features. For the cohort, immune exposure information was limited to CMV serostatus. A group of highly shared sequence variants was considered likely to be a technical artifact of the sequencing pipeline. While some public TCRs were present in many individuals, most TCR sequences turned up only very rarely across donors. Three of the identified cytomegalovirus-associated TCR beta chains were confirmed in vitro to be specific for cytomegalovirus antigens. According to a later analysis, TCR association rates differed among HLA loci, with DRB1 alleles showing the most associated TCRs and HLA-C alleles showing the fewest. The 87-base-pair reads could not distinguish some IMGT-functional V segments, including TRBV6-2 and TRBV6-3, so those segments were excluded. Linkage disequilibrium might explain the correlated functional status among segregating V segments, but an unknown experimental factor could not be excluded. A later analysis associated roughly 17,000 TCR beta sequences with specific HLA alleles at a false discovery rate of 0.05. The study listed 150 to 200 TCR beta chains as associated with cytomegalovirus. A later analysis found that most CMV-associated TCR beta chains appeared HLA-restricted, with HLA associations seemingly driven largely by CMV exposure. An earlier analysis of some 560 of the donors showed that most TCR beta V segments appeared in productive rearrangements either about 87% or about 30% of the time, which broadly matched IMGT annotations.

The V gene is TRBV5-1 and the J gene is TRBJ2-1; 12 nucleotides in the junction match TRBD1. The source is a man aged 40-55 years in good health and CMV-seronegative. Material for sequencing was PBMCs. The sequenced DNA: TGCGCCAGCACCCCGGGACAGGGGGCGGGTGAGCAGTTCTTC. Translation gives CASTPGQGAGEQFF.